The following is a TCR beta chain sequence with its context. As yet, its antigen is unknown. The PCR had 60 Vbeta and 13 Jbeta primers. Clones were sequenced by immunoSEQ multiplex PCR, and TCRdb holds only the in-frame ones, with some missing. The sample includes about 150,000 clones, 80% of them seen just once. The sample is drawn from a study of cytomegalovirus exposure and HLA in healthy donors. Findings of the study overall: The authors listed about 170 TCR beta chains as cytomegalovirus-associated.

The TCR sequence derives from a man aged 25 to 40 in good health and CMV-seropositive. The sequencing input was PBMCs.

The chain's CDR3 is CATRGSGSSTGELFF. The DNA for the CDR3 is TGTGCCACCAGAGGGAGCGGGAGTAGTACCGGGGAGCTGTTTTTT. The chain is built from TRBV15 and TRBJ2-2; 8 positions agree with TRBD2. V lost 6 bases to trimming and J lost 5 bases; unmatched junction nucleotides: 8. The CDR3 is 15 amino acids. The germline gives CDR1 LNHNV, CDR2 YYDKDF (reference sequence).